These 18 T cell receptor beta chains were sequenced from one sample in a study of T cells in localized non-small cell lung cancer. Libraries were prepared by immunoSEQ multiplex PCR; TCRdb keeps only in-frame clonotypes and omits some of them. This sample carries 70,000 to 95,000 clones, roughly 91% of them seen once, and the ten largest clones take over 3.5%. The sample in question was PBMCs, obtained before any cancer treatment. These receptors were taken from a woman aged 40-69 years with stage II squamous cell lung carcinoma.

The gene calls are TRBV6-1 and TRBJ1-5; 7 bases line up with TRBD1. The CDR3 has 14 amino acids. V lost 4 bases and J lost 5; bases outside the gene matches: 5. CDR1 and CDR2 (germline): MNHNS, SASEGT. The chain's CDR3 is CASSAQGSDQPQHF. The CDR3 DNA is TGTGCCAGCAGTGCACAGGGGTCCGATCAGCCCCAGCATTTT.

The chain links TRBV30 to TRBJ2-7; a weak D match, TRBD1 (5 bases). Per the germline V gene, CDR1 is GTSNPN and CDR2 is SVGIG (reference sequence). V was pared by 4 bases and J by 6 bases, with 25 bases between. This CDR3 contains 16 residues. The CDR3 region is CAWNGPRAIKGAEQYF. As DNA, the CDR3 is TGTGCCTGGAATGGTCCTAGGGCTATCAAAGGGGCCGAGCAGTACTTC.

The gene calls are TRBV10-1 and TRBJ1-2, with D possibly matching TRBD1 (6 bases). The germline CDR1 and CDR2 sequences are WNHNN and SYGVQD (reference sequence). This CDR3 has 17 amino acids. V was cut by 7 bases and J by 4 bases, with 25 bases left in between. CDR3 DNA: TGCGCCAGCAACGACCAAGGTATGGGGGGCTCAAGCTATGGCTACACCTTC. It translates to CASNDQGMGGSSYGYTF.

V is TRBV2 and J is TRBJ2-7, with D uncertain. The CDR3 has 13 residues. In germline, CDR1 is SNHLY, CDR2 FYNNEI. Deletions cut 6 bases from V and 2 bases from J, with 11 bases between. The CDR3 protein is CASRAEITYEQYF. The CDR3 nucleotides read TGTGCCAGCAGGGCAGAGATTACCTACGAGCAGTACTTC.

The chain employs TRBV6-5 and TRBJ1-6, with TRBD1 matching 7 bases. Losses at the gene ends were 6 bases for V and 5 bases for J; bases not matched to a gene: 4. Germline V gene lookup returns CDR1 MNHEY and CDR2 SVGAGI. The CDR3 has 14 residues. CDR3 sequence reads: CASRGDRNNSPLHF. DNA of the CDR3: TGTGCCAGCAGGGGGGACAGAAATAATTCACCCCTCCACTTT.

The chain links TRBV5-4 to TRBJ2-7, with D unclear. The CDR3 loop spans 14 amino acids. V was clipped by 0 bases and J by 2 bases, with 9 bases between them. Germline V gives CDR1 SGHNT, CDR2 YYREEE (reference sequence). Here the CDR3 reads CASSLEPSTYEQYF. The CDR3 DNA is TGTGCCAGCAGCTTGGAACCGTCTACCTACGAGCAGTACTTC.

This chain links TRBV6-5 with TRBJ1-1; tentatively, D is TRBD1 (6 bases). V dropped 6 bases and J dropped 1 base, with 12 bases sitting between them. The CDR3 has 14 amino acids. CDR1 is MNHEY, CDR2 SVGAGI, per germline. CDR3 sequence (DNA): TGTGCCAGCAGCCACAGGGACCGGAACACTGAAGCTTTCTTT. Protein sequence: CASSHRDRNTEAFF.

The chain couples TRBV7-2 to TRBJ1-1; weak D call: TRBD1 (6 bases). Germline V lookup: CDR1 SGHTA, CDR2 FQGNSA. Between the trimmed V and J ends, which lost 6 bases and 5 bases, there was a span of 13 bases. This CDR3 contains 13 residues. The DNA for the CDR3 is TGTGCCAGCAGTCTAACAGGGAGGACTGAAGCTTTCTTT. Protein product: CASSLTGRTEAFF.

The J gene is TRBJ1-4, the V gene TRBV30; weak D call: TRBD1 (5 bases). Trimming pared 5 bases from V and 7 bases from J, leaving 11 bases between. The CDR3 is 12 amino acids. Germline V gene lookup returns CDR1 GTSNPN and CDR2 SVGIG (reference sequence). CDR3 loop: CAWSQGSEKLFF. CDR3 bases: TGTGCCTGGTCGCAGGGTTCTGAAAAACTGTTTTTT.

The CDR3 DNA reads TGTGCCAGCAGCGGACAGGGGTGGGGAAATGAAAAACTGTTTTTT. It encodes CASSGQGWGNEKLFF. The chain links TRBV7-2 to TRBJ1-4; 9 nucleotides align to TRBD1. The CDR3 has 15 amino acids. Trimming at V came to 5 bases and at J to 5 bases, leaving 6 bases not matched to a gene. CDR1 is SGHTA, CDR2 FQGNSA, per germline.

For the CDR3, the DNA is TGCAGCGTTGCGGGTTCCTATGGCTACACCTTC. Protein sequence: CSVAGSYGYTF. The chain links TRBV29-1 to TRBJ1-2; D gene uncertain. Germline V gives CDR1 SQVTM, CDR2 ANQGSEA. V lost 4 bases and J lost 4, with 7 bases in between. The CDR3 sequence is 11 residues long.

This chain connects TRBV7-9 to TRBJ2-7, with D perhaps TRBD2 (5 bases). The CDR3 runs 15 residues. V was cut by 1 base and J by 6 bases, with 16 bases left in between. CDR1 is SEHNR, CDR2 FQNEAQ, per germline (reference sequence). Written as DNA, the CDR3 is TGTGCCAGCAGCTTAGAGGGAACTGCCGCGGGCGAGCAGTACTTC. Protein product: CASSLEGTAAGEQYF.

The chain uses TRBV15 and TRBJ1-4, with TRBD1 as a possible D gene (5 bases). Trimming cost V 1 base and J 11 bases, with 8 bases left between them. The CDR3 is made up of 12 amino acids. In germline, CDR1 is LNHNV, CDR2 YYDKDF (reference sequence). CDR3 in amino acids: CATSRAGEKLFF. CDR3 sequence (DNA): TGTGCCACCAGCAGAGCGGGGGAGAAACTGTTTTTT.

The V call is TRBV15, the J call TRBJ1-1; TRBD1 matches at 8 bases. Germline V gene data show CDR1 as LNHNV and CDR2 as YYDKDF (reference sequence). The CDR3 runs 14 residues. After removal of 0 bases from V and 4 bases from J, the junction contained 1 base not matched to a gene. CDR3 region: CATSREDRGTEAFF. The DNA for the CDR3 is TGTGCCACCAGCAGAGAAGACAGGGGCACTGAAGCTTTCTTT.

The chain couples TRBV4-2 to TRBJ2-1; TRBD1 aligns across 8 bases. The CDR3 spans 15 residues. The trim removed 5 bases at V and 2 bases at J, leaving 5 bases unmatched. The germline CDR1 and CDR2 sequences are LGHNA and YNFKEQ. The CDR3 region is CASSSDRAPYNEQFF. The CDR3 DNA is TGTGCCAGCAGCTCGGACAGGGCCCCCTACAATGAGCAGTTCTTC.

V usage is TRBV30 and J usage is TRBJ1-6, with unresolved D. Germline V gene data show CDR1 as GTSNPN and CDR2 as SVGIG (reference sequence). V was cut by 2 bases and J by 6 bases, with 20 bases left in between. This CDR3 has 17 residues. The CDR3 DNA follows: TGTGCCTGGAGTCTATCGGCAGGCGGGCTGGGTAATTCACCCCTCCACTTT. Translated, it gives CAWSLSAGGLGNSPLHF.

The chain couples TRBV7-9 to TRBJ1-6; tentative D call: TRBD1 (5 bases). Trimming removed 2 bases from V and 5 bases from J, with 10 bases in between. The CDR3 length is 15 residues. Germline V CDR1 and CDR2: SEHNR, FQNEAQ (reference sequence). CDR3 sequence (DNA): TGTGCCAGCAGCTTATTTGGGGACGATAATTCACCCCTCCACTTT. Translating gives CASSLFGDDNSPLHF.

The J gene is TRBJ2-2, the V gene TRBV30, with 7 nucleotides matching TRBD2. CDR3 length: 14 amino acids. Germline CDR1 reads GTSNPN; CDR2 reads SVGIG (reference sequence). V lost 2 bases to trimming and J lost 4 bases; unmatched junction nucleotides: 4. The CDR3 sequence: CAWSLAAGTGELFF. CDR3 coding DNA: TGTGCCTGGAGTCTAGCGGCGGGCACCGGGGAGCTGTTTTTT.